This T cell receptor (beta chain) is drawn from a study of blood T cells in healthy people across ages. General observations from the study: Because donor CMV status was unknown, expanded clonotype changes were possibly confounded.

The germline gives CDR1 DFQATT, CDR2 SNEGSKA (reference sequence). After removal of 2 bases from V and 2 bases from J, the junction contained 7 bases not matched to a gene. The CDR3 sequence is 15 residues long. Using a J-beta primer mix together with a sample-barcoded 5' primer, a second PCR was run for roughly 7 to 11 cycles. TCRdb called the 5' RACE reads again in MiXCR, with one record for every CDR3 protein. The profile shows approximately 1.5 million distinct CDR3 sequences, roughly 32% of them singletons. This clonotype has just a few counts. Its target is not known. This receptor was obtained from a woman under 40 in good health. The material sequenced was blood. V and J are TRBV20-1 and TRBJ2-3; 7 bases align to TRBD1. The CDR3 here is CSARPRDSYTDTQYF. The CDR3 nucleotides read TGCAGTGCTAGACCCCGGGACAGTTACACAGATACGCAGTATTTT.